The rows below give T cell receptor beta chains drawn from one sample of a study of T cells after yellow fever vaccination. MiXCR was run by TCRdb on the 5' RACE reads, yielding one entry per CDR3 protein. This sample has some 300,000 distinct CDR3 sequences; 7% to 9% occur once, and the top ten carry 17%. The sample here was PBMCs, taken 35 to 50 days after the first yellow fever vaccination. Receptor source: a man younger than 30 who received the YFV17D yellow fever vaccine. CDR3s include the opening cysteine and the closing phenylalanine or tryptophan. The D gene is left open where the match is weak. Where a row states a size, it is once, few, many or the class of an expanded clone; other rows omit it.

TRBD1,.,TRBV6-2/TRBV6-3,TRBJ1-1,13,TGTGCCAGCAGTGGGACAGCCTACACTGAAGCTTTCTTT,CASSGTAYTEAFF
.,many,TRBV6-1,TRBJ1-5,15,TGTGCCAGCAGTCGGACAGCAGCTAGCAATCAGCCCCAGCATTTT,CASSRTAASNQPQHF
.,few,TRBV5-1,TRBJ1-6,17,TGCGCCAGCAGCTTGGGATTGCGGCAGGGCGGTAATTCACCCCTCCACTTT,CASSLGLRQGGNSPLHF
TRBD1,.,TRBV13,TRBJ1-3,16,TGTGCCAGCAGCTTAGGAACCGGGACAGCTGGAAACACCATATATTTT,CASSLGTGTAGNTIYF
TRBD2,few,TRBV6-1,TRBJ2-1,18,TGTGCCAGCACCCTAATAGGGACTAGCGGGGGGGCGGGCAATGAGCAGTTCTTC,CASTLIGTSGGAGNEQFF
TRBD1,.,TRBV5-1,TRBJ2-3,16,TGCGCCAGCAGCCTACAGGACAGGGGACGCACAGATACGCAGTATTTT,CASSLQDRGRTDTQYF
TRBD1,few,TRBV7-2,TRBJ1-5,16,TGTGCCAGCAGCTCTACAGGGGTTTTGAGCAATCAGCCCCAGCATTTT,CASSSTGVLSNQPQHF
.,.,TRBV4-2,TRBJ1-2,14,TGTGCCAGCAGCCAAGATGACCGCACCTATGGCTACACCTTC,CASSQDDRTYGYTF
.,.,TRBV11-2,TRBJ1-1,18,TGTGCCAGCAGCTTCGGTGAGGACAGAAACAGAATGAACACTGAAGCTTTCTTT,CASSFGEDRNRMNTEAFF
.,.,TRBV3-1,TRBJ2-2,15,TGTGCCAGCAGCCGGACGACAGGTCTAATCGGGGAGCTGTTTTTT,CASSRTTGLIGELFF
TRBD2,.,TRBV4-3,TRBJ2-1,15,TGCGCCAGCAGCCAAGACGGGGGGGTCTACAATGAGCAGTTCTTC,CASSQDGGVYNEQFF
TRBD2,many,TRBV7-2,TRBJ2-3,13,TGTGCCAGCCATAGCGGGGGGCACGATACGCAGTATTTT,CASHSGGHDTQYF
.,few,TRBV7-2,TRBJ1-1,15,TGTGCCAGCAGCTTAACACCAGGGACCGCAGCCGAAGCTTTCTTT,CASSLTPGTAAEAFF
.,.,TRBV5-4,TRBJ1-2,14,TGTGCCAGCACCTCGACAGCGGCCAACTATGGCTACACCTTC,CASTSTAANYGYTF
TRBD2,.,TRBV4-3,TRBJ2-3,16,TGCGCCAGCAGCCAAGTTGCGCGGGGGGGCACAGATACGCAGTATTTT,CASSQVARGGTDTQYF
.,.,TRBV6-2/TRBV6-3,TRBJ1-1,12,TGTGCCAGCGGTGTTGGAGGGACTGAAGCTTTCTTT,CASGVGGTEAFF